Reported below is one T cell receptor (beta chain). Produced via immunoSEQ multiplex PCR; TCRdb's table is partial and in-frame only. The sample has some 2.4 million clones; over 85% are singletons. The data derive from a study of shared clonotypes between healthy human individuals. Germline loops: CDR1 MDHEN, CDR2 SYDVKM. This CDR3 is built from 19 residues. The ends were cut back, 6 bases at V and 0 bases at J, with 25 bases in the middle. The sequence was obtained from a man younger than 35 in good health. Some clones in this sample may be carry-over from other donors' samples. The sample taken for sequencing was naive CD4+ T cells from PBMCs. Noted subset: CD45RA+ positively selected. This chain connects TRBV28 to TRBJ2-3; D may be TRBD2 (6 bases). CDR3 region: CASSAIDGGLASSTDTQYF. The CDR3 DNA follows: TGTGCCAGCAGCGCCATAGACGGTGGGCTAGCGAGTAGCACAGATACGCAGTATTTT.